The 23 T cell receptor beta chains reported below all come from one sample, sequenced in a study of blood T cells in healthy people across ages. Primed by a sample-barcoded 5' primer and a J-beta primer mix, a second PCR proceeded for about 6 to 11 cycles. TCRdb redid the calling of the 5' RACE reads with MiXCR, one entry per CDR3 protein. Of fewer than 900,000 distinct CDR3 sequences in the sample, approximately 43% were seen once. Sequencing used blood. Receptors originate from a woman aged 55-70 years in good health.

The V and J genes are TRBV6-5 and TRBJ2-2; D is perhaps TRBD2 (5 bases). V lost 0 bases and J lost 0, with 11 bases in between. The CDR3 has 17 residues. Germline CDR1 MNHEY, CDR2 SVGAGI. CDR3 DNA: TGTGCCAGCAGTTACTCGGAGTGGACTCCGAACACCGGGGAGCTGTTTTTT. It translates to CASSYSEWTPNTGELFF.

This clonotype was picked up a small number of times. This chain links TRBV12-3 or TRBV12-4 with TRBJ2-1, with 7 bases that match TRBD2. Trimming cost V 7 bases and J 11 bases; bases outside gene matches: 8. The CDR3 extends over 12 amino acids. The CDR3 DNA follows: TGTGCCAGCAATTTGCCCGGGACTAAGCAGTTCTTC. It codes for CASNLPGTKQFF.

The V and J genes are TRBV20-1 and TRBJ2-1; no reliable D call. Per germline, CDR1 DFQATT and CDR2 SNEGSKA (reference sequence). This CDR3 comprises 15 residues. Trimming pared 0 bases from V and 3 bases from J, leaving 12 bases between. The CDR3 region is CSARDQRWLYNEQFF. In nucleotides, the CDR3 is TGCAGTGCTAGAGATCAGCGTTGGCTCTACAATGAGCAGTTCTTC.

This rearrangement joins TRBV6-1 to TRBJ2-7, with D perhaps TRBD2 (5 bases). Trimming stripped 1 base from V and 6 bases from J, with 16 bases between. Germline lookup yields CDR1 MNHNS and CDR2 SASEGT. The CDR3 totals 15 residues. CDR3 bases: TGTGCCAGCAGTGAAGTCTCGGGGATTCTAGGCGAGCAGTACTTC. Translated, it gives CASSEVSGILGEQYF.

This chain connects TRBV29-1 to TRBJ2-3; D possibly matches TRBD1 or TRBD2 (5 bases each). CDR1 and CDR2 (germline): SQVTM, ANQGSEA. V was trimmed by 8 bases and J by 6 bases, leaving 18 bases between them. This CDR3 region has 13 residues. This CDR3 reads CSLRRTSEDTQYF. CDR3 sequence (DNA): TGCAGCCTTAGGAGGACATCGGAGGATACGCAGTATTTT.

This chain uses TRBV13 with TRBJ2-1; D is uncertain. The germline V and J ends were trimmed by 8 bases and 5 bases, with 19 bases remaining between them. This CDR3 comprises 15 residues. Germline CDR1 reads PRHDT; CDR2 reads FYEKMQ (reference sequence). The CDR3 here is CASPPQPGTHNEQFF. The CDR3, as DNA: TGTGCCAGCCCCCCCCAGCCTGGCACCCACAATGAGCAGTTCTTC.

This clonotype has a handful of counts. The chain recombines TRBV3-1 with TRBJ2-1, with 10 nucleotides matching TRBD2. This CDR3 comprises 16 residues. Germline CDR1 reads LGHDT; CDR2 reads YNNKEL (reference sequence). V shed 0 bases, J shed 14 bases, and the junction held 13 bases outside the gene matches. The CDR3 DNA is TGTGCCAGCAGCCAAGATTTTGCTAGCGGGGGATCGGTTGAGTTCTTC. Residues: CASSQDFASGGSVEFF.

The genes are TRBV28 and TRBJ1-4; D unclear. CDR1 MDHEN and CDR2 SYDVKM come from the germline V gene. The CDR3 runs 17 residues. V was cut by 6 bases and J by 3 bases, with 20 bases left in between. The DNA of the CDR3 is TGTGCCAGCAGCTCGGTTGCGGGGATGACGGCTAATGAAAAACTGTTTTTT. Translation: CASSSVAGMTANEKLFF.

This clonotype was counted ten times or more. The chain uses TRBV28 and TRBJ2-5; no clear D. CDR3 length: 14 residues. V lost 5 bases, J lost 3 bases, and 13 bases lay in between. Germline CDR1 MDHEN, CDR2 SYDVKM. This CDR3 is CASSPRWVEETQYF. The CDR3 DNA sequence: TGTGCCAGCAGTCCCCGGTGGGTGGAAGAGACCCAGTACTTC.

The J gene is TRBJ1-2, the V gene TRBV9; D might be TRBD1 (5 bases). With 0 bases removed from V and 0 bases from J, the gap between germline ends came to 15 bases. CDR1 and CDR2 (germline): SGDLS, YYNGEE. There are 17 residues in the CDR3. CDR3 bases: TGTGCCAGCAGCGTAGCTCCGGGGGGGGAGGCTAACTATGGCTACACCTTC. Translated, it gives CASSVAPGGEANYGYTF.

This rearrangement joins TRBV6-2 or TRBV6-3 to TRBJ2-1; the D gene is possibly TRBD1 (6 bases). From germline, CDR1 is MNHEY and CDR2 SVGEGT. Between the trimmed V and J ends, which lost 7 bases and 12 bases, there was a span of 16 bases. The CDR3 covers 12 residues. The CDR3 DNA reads as TGTGCCAGCAAAAAAACAGGGTATGGGCAGTTCTTC. Encoded protein: CASKKTGYGQFF.

This clonotype occurred a few times. The chain links TRBV7-6 to TRBJ2-3; 9 bases are a match to TRBD1. The germline CDR1 and CDR2 sequences are SGHVS and FNYEAQ. This CDR3 has 16 residues. V lost 3 bases and J lost 3; bases outside the gene matches: 7. The CDR3 DNA is TGTGCCAGCAGCTTTTTCTCCGGGACAGGGACAGATACGCAGTATTTT. Translation: CASSFFSGTGTDTQYF.

With respect to this clonotype: A much larger clone lies a single base off, so this may be a read error. The V call is TRBV12-3 or TRBV12-4, the J call TRBJ2-1, with TRBD1 as a possible D gene (5 bases). The CDR3 totals 13 residues. The CDR3 DNA follows: TGTGCCAGCATCAGGGATACCTACAAGGAGCAGTTCTTC. The encoded protein is CASIRDTYKEQFF.

This sequence joins TRBV7-3 and TRBJ1-1; no clear D gene. Trimming shortened V by 5 bases and J by 11 bases, and 15 bases separated the two germline ends. The CDR3 consists of 12 residues. Germline loops: CDR1 SGHTA, CDR2 FQGTGA. For the CDR3, the DNA is TGTGCCAGCAGCCCACCCAGCGGGGTCGCTTTCTTT. Translated: CASSPPSGVAFF.

The chain joins TRBV7-6 to TRBJ2-5, with D unclear. The CDR3 is 13 amino acids. Trimming removed 3 bases at V and 5 bases at J, with 10 bases between. Germline V gene sequence: CDR1 SGHVS, CDR2 FNYEAQ. CDR3 nucleotides: TGTGCCAGCAGCTTTAGTCCGACTGAGACCCAGTACTTC. This translates into CASSFSPTETQYF.

This clonotype was observed a handful of times. This chain links TRBV6-5 with TRBJ2-7; D call uncertain. The germline CDR1 and CDR2 sequences are MNHEY and SVGAGI. Deletions cut 0 bases from V and 6 bases from J, with 21 bases between. The CDR3 has 17 amino acids. CDR3 DNA sequence: TGTGCCAGCAGTTACTCGACGCATGGGCTTCCCGGCAGCGAGCAGTACTTC. Its protein product is CASSYSTHGLPGSEQYF.

This chain connects TRBV9 to TRBJ1-2; D may be TRBD1 (5 bases). V was shortened by 3 bases and J by 6 bases, with 15 bases between the two germline ends. CDR1 and CDR2 (germline): SGDLS, YYNGEE. The CDR3 is made up of 14 amino acids. CDR3: CASSAPAGRDGYTF. CDR3 nucleotide sequence: TGTGCCAGCAGCGCCCCGGCGGGGCGGGATGGCTACACCTTC.

The V and J genes are TRBV6-2 or TRBV6-3 and TRBJ2-5; possibly TRBD2 for D (6 bases). Germline V gene sequence: CDR1 MNHEY, CDR2 SVGEGT. The CDR3 is made up of 15 amino acids. Trimming removed 6 bases at V and 4 bases at J, with 18 bases between. CDR3 loop: CASRSLRAGGETQYF. For the CDR3, the DNA is TGTGCCAGCAGGTCCCTCCGAGCGGGTGGAGAGACCCAGTACTTC.

In its sample, this clonotype was seen a few times. The V call is TRBV29-1, the J call TRBJ2-7, with 10 nucleotides matching TRBD2. The CDR3 runs to 12 residues. Germline V gives CDR1 SQVTM, CDR2 ANQGSEA. V lost 7 bases, J lost 7 bases, and 7 bases stayed unmatched. CDR3 sequence (DNA): TGCAGCGGGGGGACTAGCGCGAAAGAGCAGTACTTC. Residues: CSGGTSAKEQYF.

The chain recombines TRBV4-2 with TRBJ2-1; 9 bases align to TRBD1. Trimming cost V 0 bases and J 4 bases; bases outside gene matches: 4. There are 16 residues in the CDR3. Germline CDR1 is LGHNA and CDR2 is YNFKEQ. CDR3 bases: TGTGCCAGCAGCCAAGATTCTGGACAGGGGTACAATGAGCAGTTCTTC. Translated: CASSQDSGQGYNEQFF.

The chain carries TRBV20-1 and TRBJ2-6; D remains ambiguous. The CDR3 spans 13 residues. Germline V lookup: CDR1 DFQATT, CDR2 SNEGSKA (reference sequence). With 4 bases removed from V and 2 bases from J, the gap between germline ends came to 6 bases. The chain's CDR3 is CSANPPGANVLTF. The CDR3 DNA follows: TGCAGTGCTAACCCCCCTGGGGCCAACGTCCTGACTTTC.

A note on this clonotype: A much larger clone lies a single base off, so this may be a read error. The gene calls are TRBV3-1 and TRBJ2-7; D possibly corresponds to TRBD2 (5 bases). Germline V gene sequence: CDR1 LGHDT, CDR2 YNNKEL (reference sequence). CDR3 length: 12 amino acids. V lost 3 bases to trimming and J lost 5 bases, with 8 bases between them. CDR3 sequence reads: CASSHGLDEQYF. CDR3 nucleotide sequence: TGTGCCAGCAGCCATGGACTCGACGAGCAGTACTTC.

This clonotype was counted a single time. The chain links TRBV25-1 to TRBJ2-4, with a tentative D call TRBD2 (5 bases). The J call is uncertain, as TRBJ2-5 better fits the DNA end. The V gene's germline CDR1 is MGHDK and CDR2 SYGVNS. This CDR3 has 15 residues. The CDR3 sequence is CASSEYTGVGETQYF. Written as DNA, the CDR3 is TGTGCCAGCAGTGAATATACCGGGGTGGGAGAGACCCAGTACTTC.